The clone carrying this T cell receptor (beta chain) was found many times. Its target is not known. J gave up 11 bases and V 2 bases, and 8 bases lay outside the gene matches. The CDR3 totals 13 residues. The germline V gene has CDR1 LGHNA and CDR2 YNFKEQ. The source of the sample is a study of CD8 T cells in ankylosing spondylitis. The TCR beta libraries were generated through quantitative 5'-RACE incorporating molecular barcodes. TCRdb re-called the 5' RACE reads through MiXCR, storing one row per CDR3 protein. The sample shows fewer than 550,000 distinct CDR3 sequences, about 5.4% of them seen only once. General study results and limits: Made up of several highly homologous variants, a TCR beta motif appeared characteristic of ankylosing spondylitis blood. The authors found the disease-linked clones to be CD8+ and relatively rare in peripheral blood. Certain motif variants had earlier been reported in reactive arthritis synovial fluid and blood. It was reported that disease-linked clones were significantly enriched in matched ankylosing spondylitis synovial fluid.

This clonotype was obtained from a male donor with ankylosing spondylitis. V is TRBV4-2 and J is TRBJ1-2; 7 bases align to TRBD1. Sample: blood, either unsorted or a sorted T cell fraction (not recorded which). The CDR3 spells CASSQHRDSLYTF. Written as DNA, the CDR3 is TGTGCCAGCAGCCAACACAGGGACAGTTTATACACCTTC.